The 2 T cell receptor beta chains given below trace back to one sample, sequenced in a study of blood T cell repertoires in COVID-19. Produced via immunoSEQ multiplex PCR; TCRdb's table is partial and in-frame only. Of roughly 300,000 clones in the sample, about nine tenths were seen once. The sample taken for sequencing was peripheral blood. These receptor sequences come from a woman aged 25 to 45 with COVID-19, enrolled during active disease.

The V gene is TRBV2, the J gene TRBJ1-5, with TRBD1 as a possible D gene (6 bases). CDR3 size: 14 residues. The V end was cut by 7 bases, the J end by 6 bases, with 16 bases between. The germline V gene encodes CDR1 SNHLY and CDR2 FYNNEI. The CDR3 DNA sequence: TGTGCCAGCATGGCGGACAGCTTTTCTCAGCCCCAGCATTTT. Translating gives CASMADSFSQPQHF.

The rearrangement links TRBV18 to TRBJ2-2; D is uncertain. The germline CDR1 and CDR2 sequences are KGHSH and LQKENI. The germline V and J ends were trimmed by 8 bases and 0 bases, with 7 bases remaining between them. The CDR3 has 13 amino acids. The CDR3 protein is CASLSPNTGELFF. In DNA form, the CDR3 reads TGTGCCAGCCTTAGCCCGAACACCGGGGAGCTGTTTTTT.